A single sample gave rise to the 15 T cell receptor beta chains below, sequenced in a study of beta chain features in type 1 diabetes. Points from the study as a whole: For Type 1 diabetes patients, all four CD4+ subsets carried TCRB CDR3s that were moderately but significantly shorter.

These TCRs are of unknown antigen specificity. Sequencing targeted expressed TCRB transcripts, as all isolated RNA had been reverse transcribed. Using immunoSEQ multiplex PCR, the repertoire was profiled, and TCRdb retains in-frame clones only, with some absent. The data hold about 190,000 clones, with almost 8% observed a single time. What was sequenced was central memory CD4+ T cells from blood. These receptors were taken from a man younger than 30 with type 1 diabetes.

V gene TRBV27 combines with J gene TRBJ1-5, with TRBD1 as a possible D gene (5 bases). CDR3 length: 14 amino acids. Germline assignment: CDR1 MNHEY and CDR2 SMNVEV (reference sequence). Trimming shortened V by 6 bases and J by 4 bases, and 13 bases separated the two germline ends. This CDR3 is CASSESGGNQPQHF. The CDR3 DNA follows: TGTGCCAGCAGCGAATCGGGGGGAAATCAGCCCCAGCATTTT.

The chain couples TRBV27 to TRBJ1-4, with 7 positions matching TRBD1. Trimming cost V 2 bases and J 6 bases; bases outside gene matches: 6. The CDR3 totals 15 residues. In germline, CDR1 is MNHEY, CDR2 SMNVEV (reference sequence). The DNA of the CDR3 is TGTGCCAGCAGTTTAACAGGGGCCGATTATGAAAAACTGTTTTTT. This gives the protein CASSLTGADYEKLFF. Full variable domain (outside the CDR3, taken from reference TRBV27 and TRBJ1-4): EAQVTQNPRYLITVTGKKLTVTCSQNMNHEYMSWYRQDPGLGLRQIYYSMNVEVTDKGDVPEGYKVSRKEKRNFPLILESPSPNQTSLYFCASSLTGADYEKLFFGSGTQLSVL.

V is TRBV6-5 and J is TRBJ2-5; 9 bases are a match to TRBD1. Judging by the DNA end, TRBJ2-7 fits better; the J call may be wrong. The CDR3 has 15 residues. Per germline, CDR1 MNHEY and CDR2 SVGAGI. The CDR3 nucleotides read TGTGCCAGCAGTCCCATGAGACAGGGGGGCGACGAGCAGTACTTC. Translation gives CASSPMRQGGDEQYF.

This clone was recorded a few times. The chain carries TRBV5-1 and TRBJ2-7; 7 bases fit TRBD2. Germline V gene data show CDR1 as SGHRS and CDR2 as YFSETQ. The CDR3 loop spans 14 amino acids. V lost 1 base to trimming and J lost 3 bases; unmatched junction nucleotides: 4. The chain's CDR3 is CASSLSSGGYEQYF. DNA for the CDR3: TGCGCCAGCAGCTTGAGTTCGGGGGGCTACGAGCAGTACTTC.

The table lists this clone with a few counts. One base away lies a much larger clone, so this may be a sequencing read error. Other DNA sequences in this specimen translate into the identical CDR3. The V and J genes are TRBV7-2 and TRBJ2-5; D not resolved. Trimming shortened V by 0 bases and J by 5 bases, and 4 bases separated the two germline ends. This CDR3 contains 12 residues. Germline CDR1 SGHTA, CDR2 FQGNSA. CDR3 nucleotide sequence: TGTGCCAGCAGCTTAGCTCGGGAGACCCAGTACTTC. It translates to CASSLARETQYF.

This clone was found a few times. The rearrangement links TRBV28 to TRBJ2-5; 8 bases match TRBD1. The V gene end was trimmed by 2 bases and the J gene end by 5 bases; junction bases not matched to a gene: 7. The CDR3 sequence is 15 residues long. Per the germline V gene, CDR1 is MDHEN and CDR2 is SYDVKM. The CDR3 region has the DNA TGTGCCAGCAGTTTAGGTACAGGGGGTGAGGAGACCCAGTACTTC. This codes for CASSLGTGGEETQYF.

In this sample, this clone turned up a few times. The chain has TRBV4-1 and TRBJ2-7; no clear D. CDR1 and CDR2 (germline): MGHRA, YSYEKL. This CDR3 has 15 amino acids. Trimming pared 1 base from V and 0 bases from J, leaving 10 bases between. The CDR3 bases are TGCGCCAGCAGCCAAGCCGGCAGACTCTCCTACGAGCAGTACTTC. This sequence encodes CASSQAGRLSYEQYF.

The chain is built from TRBV11-2 and TRBJ1-2, with TRBD1 matching 8 bases. V shed 5 bases and J 5 bases; nucleotides not matched to a gene: 10. CDR1 SGHAT and CDR2 FQNNGV come from the germline V gene. CDR3 length: 15 amino acids. The CDR3 region is CASSPRTGWGYGYTF. In DNA form, the CDR3 reads TGTGCCAGCAGCCCCAGGACAGGGTGGGGATATGGCTACACCTTC.

This clone turned up a few times. The rearrangement joins TRBV11-2 to TRBJ2-5; 11 bases are shared with TRBD1. Germline CDR1 SGHAT, CDR2 FQNNGV. The CDR3 covers 16 residues. The V and J ends lost 3 bases and 0 bases, in that order; junction bases with no gene match: 3. Here the CDR3 reads CASSFGQGAHQETQYF. CDR3 coding DNA: TGTGCCAGCAGCTTTGGACAGGGGGCCCACCAAGAGACCCAGTACTTC.

The rearrangement uses TRBV29-1 and TRBJ1-2; D perhaps matches TRBD1 (5 bases). The germline V gene has CDR1 SQVTM and CDR2 ANQGSEA. The CDR3 is 13 residues long. Trimming removed 3 bases at V and 5 bases at J, with 13 bases between. The CDR3 DNA reads as TGCAGCGTTGAGCGGGGGGAAAGGTATGGCTACACCTTC. Its protein product is CSVERGERYGYTF.

J is TRBJ1-5 and V is TRBV7-9; tentative D call: TRBD1 (6 bases). CDR3 length equals 14 residues. Germline V gene data show CDR1 as SEHNR and CDR2 as FQNEAQ (reference sequence). V was clipped by 4 bases and J by 5 bases, with 12 bases between them. CDR3 nucleotides: TGTGCCAGCAGCTCCGGACAGCTTGATCAGCCCCAGCATTTT. Amino acid sequence: CASSSGQLDQPQHF.

The chain links TRBV29-1 to TRBJ2-3; possible D gene TRBD2, 6 bases. Trimming removed 2 bases at V and 0 bases at J, with 21 bases between. CDR1 and CDR2 from the germline V gene are SQVTM and ANQGSEA. This CDR3 spans 18 amino acids. CDR3 protein: CSVERWGGGISSTDTQYF. The CDR3 DNA reads as TGCAGCGTTGAACGATGGGGTGGGGGGATCAGTAGCACAGATACGCAGTATTTT.

The gene calls are TRBV30 and TRBJ2-7, with D perhaps TRBD1 (6 bases). The CDR3 length is 14 residues. The V end lost 6 bases, the J end lost 2 bases, and 17 bases lay between the germline ends. In germline, CDR1 is GTSNPN, CDR2 SVGIG (reference sequence). CDR3 residues: CACGAGVSAYEQYF. The CDR3 region has the DNA TGTGCCTGCGGTGCAGGGGTTTCCGCCTACGAGCAGTACTTC.

This clone was counted between two and nine times. The V and J genes are TRBV28 and TRBJ2-1, with TRBD1 matching over 9 bases. Germline V gene sequence: CDR1 MDHEN, CDR2 SYDVKM. The CDR3 has 12 amino acids. With 5 bases clipped from V and 12 bases from J, the junction kept 5 bases outside the gene matches. DNA for the CDR3: TGTGCCAGCAGTCCGGACAGGGGTGGGCAGTTCTTC. This encodes CASSPDRGGQFF.

V and J are TRBV27 and TRBJ2-2, with 8 positions matching TRBD1. V shed 9 bases and J 3 bases; nucleotides not matched to a gene: 9. The CDR3 covers 15 residues. Germline loops: CDR1 MNHEY, CDR2 SMNVEV (reference sequence). The CDR3, as DNA: TGTGCCAGAGCTTACAGGGGGACGGACACCGGGGAGCTGTTTTTT. Translated, it gives CARAYRGTDTGELFF.